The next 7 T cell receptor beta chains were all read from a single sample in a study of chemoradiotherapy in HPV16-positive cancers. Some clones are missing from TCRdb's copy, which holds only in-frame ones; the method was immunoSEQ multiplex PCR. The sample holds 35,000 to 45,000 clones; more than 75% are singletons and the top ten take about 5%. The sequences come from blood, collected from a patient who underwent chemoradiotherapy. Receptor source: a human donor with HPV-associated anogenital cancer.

The CDR3 reads CASARDSSTDTQYF. CDR3 DNA: TGTGCCAGCGCCCGAGACAGTAGCACAGATACGCAGTATTTT. V gene TRBV2 combines with J gene TRBJ2-3; D is possibly TRBD1 (5 bases). The V end lost 8 bases, the J end lost 0 bases, and 12 bases lay between the germline ends. CDR1 and CDR2 from the germline V gene are SNHLY and FYNNEI. The CDR3 covers 14 residues. The entire variable domain, with the rest obtained from reference TRBV2 and TRBJ2-3, is as follows: EPEVTQTPSHQVTQMGQEVILRCVPISNHLYFYWYRQILGQKVEFLVSFYNNEISEKSEIFDDQFSVERPDGSNFTLKIRSTKLEDSAMYFCASARDSSTDTQYFGPGTRLTVL.

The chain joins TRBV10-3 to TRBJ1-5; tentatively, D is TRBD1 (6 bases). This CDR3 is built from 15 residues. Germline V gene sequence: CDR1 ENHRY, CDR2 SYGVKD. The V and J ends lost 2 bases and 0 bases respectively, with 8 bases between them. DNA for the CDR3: TGTGCCATCAGTGAGCGACAGGATAGCAATCAGCCCCAGCATTTT. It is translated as CAISERQDSNQPQHF.

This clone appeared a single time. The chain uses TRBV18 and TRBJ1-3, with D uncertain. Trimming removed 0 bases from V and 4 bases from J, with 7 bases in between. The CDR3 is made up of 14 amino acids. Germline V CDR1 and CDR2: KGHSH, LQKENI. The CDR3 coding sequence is TGTGCCAGCTCACCACCTTCGGTGGGAAACACCATATATTTT. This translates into CASSPPSVGNTIYF.

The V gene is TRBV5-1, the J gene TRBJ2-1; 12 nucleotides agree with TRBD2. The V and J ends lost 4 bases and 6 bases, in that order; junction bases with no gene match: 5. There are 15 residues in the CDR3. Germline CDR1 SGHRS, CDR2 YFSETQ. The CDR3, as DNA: TGCGCCAGCAGCCTACTGACTAGCGGGGGCAATGAGCAGTTCTTC. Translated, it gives CASSLLTSGGNEQFF.

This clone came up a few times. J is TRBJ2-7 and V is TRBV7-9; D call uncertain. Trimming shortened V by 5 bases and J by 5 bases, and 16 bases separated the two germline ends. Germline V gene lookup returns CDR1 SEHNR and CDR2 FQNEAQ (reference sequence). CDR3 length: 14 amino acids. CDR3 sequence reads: CASSPSPGRNEQYF. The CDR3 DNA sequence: TGTGCCAGCAGCCCCAGTCCGGGTCGGAACGAGCAGTACTTC.

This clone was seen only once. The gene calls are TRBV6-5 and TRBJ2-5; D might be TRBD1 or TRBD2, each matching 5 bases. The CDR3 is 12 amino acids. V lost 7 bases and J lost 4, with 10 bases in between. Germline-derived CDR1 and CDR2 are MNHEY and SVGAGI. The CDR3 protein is CASTGTGETQYF. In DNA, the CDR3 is TGTGCCAGCACGGGGACGGGAGAGACCCAGTACTTC.

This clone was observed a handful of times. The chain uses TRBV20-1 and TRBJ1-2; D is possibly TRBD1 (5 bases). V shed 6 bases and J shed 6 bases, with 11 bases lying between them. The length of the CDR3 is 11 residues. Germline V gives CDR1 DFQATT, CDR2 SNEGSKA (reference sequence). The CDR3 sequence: CSAGEGHGYTF. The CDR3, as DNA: TGCAGTGCGGGGGAGGGGCATGGCTACACCTTC.